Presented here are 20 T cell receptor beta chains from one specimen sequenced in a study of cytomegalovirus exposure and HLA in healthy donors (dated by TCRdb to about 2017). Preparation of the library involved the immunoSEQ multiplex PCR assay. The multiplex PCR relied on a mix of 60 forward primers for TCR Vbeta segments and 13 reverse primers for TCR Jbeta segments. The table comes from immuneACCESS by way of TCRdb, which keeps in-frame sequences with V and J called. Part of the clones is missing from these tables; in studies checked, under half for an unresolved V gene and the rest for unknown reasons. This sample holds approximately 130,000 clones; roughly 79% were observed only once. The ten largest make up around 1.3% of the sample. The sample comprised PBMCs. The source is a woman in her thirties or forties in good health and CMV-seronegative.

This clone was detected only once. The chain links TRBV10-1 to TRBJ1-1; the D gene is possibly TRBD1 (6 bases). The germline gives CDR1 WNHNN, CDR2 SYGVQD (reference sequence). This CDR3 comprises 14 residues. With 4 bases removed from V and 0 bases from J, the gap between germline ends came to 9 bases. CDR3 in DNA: TGCGCCAGCAGTGCGGACAGCCTGAACACTGAAGCTTTCTTT. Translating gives CASSADSLNTEAFF.

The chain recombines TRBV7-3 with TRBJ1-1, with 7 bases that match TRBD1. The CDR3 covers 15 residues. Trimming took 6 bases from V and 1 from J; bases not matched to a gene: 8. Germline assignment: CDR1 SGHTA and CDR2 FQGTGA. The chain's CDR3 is CASSPTGSGNTEAFF. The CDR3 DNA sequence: TGTGCCAGCAGTCCGACAGGGAGTGGGAACACTGAAGCTTTCTTT.

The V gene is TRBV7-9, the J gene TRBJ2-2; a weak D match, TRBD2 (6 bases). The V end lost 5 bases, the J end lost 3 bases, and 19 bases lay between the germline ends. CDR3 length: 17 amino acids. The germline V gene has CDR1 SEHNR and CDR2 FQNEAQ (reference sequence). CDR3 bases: TGTGCCAGCAGCCCTCATGGAGGGCTTACCCACACCGGGGAGCTGTTTTTT. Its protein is CASSPHGGLTHTGELFF.

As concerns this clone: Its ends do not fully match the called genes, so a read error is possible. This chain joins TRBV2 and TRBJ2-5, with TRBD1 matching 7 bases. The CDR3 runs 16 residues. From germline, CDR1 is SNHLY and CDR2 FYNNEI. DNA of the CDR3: TGTGCCAGCAATGAAGGTGGCAGGGGGATACAAGAGACCCAGTACTTC. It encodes CASNEGGRGIQETQYF.

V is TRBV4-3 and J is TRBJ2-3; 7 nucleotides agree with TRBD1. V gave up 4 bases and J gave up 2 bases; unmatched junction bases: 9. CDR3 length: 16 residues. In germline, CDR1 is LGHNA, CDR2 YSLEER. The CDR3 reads CASSLPRGTSTDTQYF. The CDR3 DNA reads TGCGCCAGCAGCCTCCCCAGGGGGACATCCACAGATACGCAGTATTTT.

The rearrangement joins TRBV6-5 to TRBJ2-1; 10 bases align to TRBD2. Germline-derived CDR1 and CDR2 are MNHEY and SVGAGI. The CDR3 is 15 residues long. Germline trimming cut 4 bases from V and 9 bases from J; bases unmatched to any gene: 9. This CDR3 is CASSWLAGGPGEQFF. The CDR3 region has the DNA TGTGCCAGCAGTTGGTTAGCGGGGGGACCGGGTGAGCAGTTCTTC.

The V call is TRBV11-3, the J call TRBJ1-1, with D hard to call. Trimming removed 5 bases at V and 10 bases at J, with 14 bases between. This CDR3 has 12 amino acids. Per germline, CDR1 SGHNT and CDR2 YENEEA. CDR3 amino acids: CASSHGLERAFF. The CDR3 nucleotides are TGTGCCAGCAGCCACGGACTGGAAAGAGCTTTCTTT.

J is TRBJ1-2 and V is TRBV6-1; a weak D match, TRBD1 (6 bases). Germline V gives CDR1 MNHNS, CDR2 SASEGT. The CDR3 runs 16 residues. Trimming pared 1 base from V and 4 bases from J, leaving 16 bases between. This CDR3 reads CASSEVGHRAGYGYTF. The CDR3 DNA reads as TGTGCCAGCAGTGAAGTTGGTCACAGGGCAGGCTATGGCTACACCTTC.

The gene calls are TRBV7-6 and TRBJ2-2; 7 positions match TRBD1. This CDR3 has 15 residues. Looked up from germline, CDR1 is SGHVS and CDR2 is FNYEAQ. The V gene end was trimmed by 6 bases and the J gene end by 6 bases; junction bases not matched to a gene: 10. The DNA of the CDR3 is TGTGCCAGCAGACTAGAGGGGCAGGGGGCCGGGGAGCTGTTTTTT. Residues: CASRLEGQGAGELFF.

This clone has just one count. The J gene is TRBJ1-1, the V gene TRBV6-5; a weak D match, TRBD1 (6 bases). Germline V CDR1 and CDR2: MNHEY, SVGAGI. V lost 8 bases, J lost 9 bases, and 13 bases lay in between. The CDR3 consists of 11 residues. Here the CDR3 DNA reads TGTGCCAGCGGGGGGGGCGCGAAAGCTTTCTTT. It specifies CASGGGAKAFF.

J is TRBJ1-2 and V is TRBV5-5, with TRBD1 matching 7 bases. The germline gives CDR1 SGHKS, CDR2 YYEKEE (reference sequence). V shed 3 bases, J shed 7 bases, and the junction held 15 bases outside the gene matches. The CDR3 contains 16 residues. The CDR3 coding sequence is TGTGCCAGCAGCTCCCGGGACAGCCTTTCAGGGGGTGGCTACACCTTC. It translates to CASSSRDSLSGGGYTF. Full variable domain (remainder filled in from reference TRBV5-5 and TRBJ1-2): DAGVTQSPTHLIKTRGQQVTLRCSPISGHKSVSWYQQVLGQGPQFIFQYYEKEERGRGNFPDRFSARQFPNYSSELNVNALLLGDSALYLCASSSRDSLSGGGYTFGSGTRLTVV.

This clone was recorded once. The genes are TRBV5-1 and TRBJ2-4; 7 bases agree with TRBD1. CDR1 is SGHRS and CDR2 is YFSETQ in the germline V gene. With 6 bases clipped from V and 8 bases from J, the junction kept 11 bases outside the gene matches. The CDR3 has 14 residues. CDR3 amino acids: CASNRGVNEDIQYF. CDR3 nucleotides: TGCGCCAGCAACAGGGGAGTAAATGAGGACATTCAGTACTTC.

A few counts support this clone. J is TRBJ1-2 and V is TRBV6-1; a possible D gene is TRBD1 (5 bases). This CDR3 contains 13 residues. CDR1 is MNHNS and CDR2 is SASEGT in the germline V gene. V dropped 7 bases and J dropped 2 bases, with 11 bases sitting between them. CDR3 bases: TGTGCCAGCAAGGTGACAGCGAACTATGGCTACACCTTC. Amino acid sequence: CASKVTANYGYTF.

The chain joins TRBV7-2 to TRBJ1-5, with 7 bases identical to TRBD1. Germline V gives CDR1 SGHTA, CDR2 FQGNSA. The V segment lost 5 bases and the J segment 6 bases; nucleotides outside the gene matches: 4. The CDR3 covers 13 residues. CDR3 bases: TGTGCCAGCAGCCTGACAGGGCCTCAGCCCCAGCATTTT. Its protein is CASSLTGPQPQHF. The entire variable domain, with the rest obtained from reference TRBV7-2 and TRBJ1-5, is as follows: GAGVSQSPSNKVTEKGKDVELRCDPISGHTALYWYRQSLGQGLEFLIYFQGNSAPDKSGLPSDRFSAERTGGSVSTLTIQRTQQEDSAVYLCASSLTGPQPQHFGDGTRLSIL.

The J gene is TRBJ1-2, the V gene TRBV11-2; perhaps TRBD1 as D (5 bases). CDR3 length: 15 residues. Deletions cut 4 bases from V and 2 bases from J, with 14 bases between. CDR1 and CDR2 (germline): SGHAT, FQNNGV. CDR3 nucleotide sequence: TGTGCCAGCAGCTCCCTCAGGGCTGGAAACTATGGCTACACCTTC. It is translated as CASSSLRAGNYGYTF.

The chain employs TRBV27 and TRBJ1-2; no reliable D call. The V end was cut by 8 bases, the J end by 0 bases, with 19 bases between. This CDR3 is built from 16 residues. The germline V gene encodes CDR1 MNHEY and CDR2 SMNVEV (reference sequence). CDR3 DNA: TGTGCCAGCGGTTCCCGGAGGCAGCTAGCTAACTATGGCTACACCTTC. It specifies CASGSRRQLANYGYTF.

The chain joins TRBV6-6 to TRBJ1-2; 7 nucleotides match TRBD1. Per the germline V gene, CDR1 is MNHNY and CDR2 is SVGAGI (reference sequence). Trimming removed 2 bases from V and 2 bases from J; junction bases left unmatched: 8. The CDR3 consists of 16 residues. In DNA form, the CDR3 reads TGTGCCAGCAGTTACCTTGGACAGGATGGAAACTATGGCTACACCTTC. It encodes CASSYLGQDGNYGYTF.

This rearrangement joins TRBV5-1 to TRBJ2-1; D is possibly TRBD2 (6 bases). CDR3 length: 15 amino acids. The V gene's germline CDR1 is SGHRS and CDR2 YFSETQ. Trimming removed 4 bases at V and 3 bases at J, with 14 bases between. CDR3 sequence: CASSPEGGDYNEQFF. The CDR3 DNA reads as TGCGCCAGCAGCCCCGAGGGCGGGGACTACAATGAGCAGTTCTTC.

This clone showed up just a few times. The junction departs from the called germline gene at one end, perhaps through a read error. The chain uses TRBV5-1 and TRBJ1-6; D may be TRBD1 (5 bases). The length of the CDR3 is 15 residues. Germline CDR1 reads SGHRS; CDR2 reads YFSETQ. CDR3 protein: CASSGPWDSNSPLHF. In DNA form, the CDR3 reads TGTGCCAGCAGCGGCCCGTGGGACTCTAATTCACCCCTCCACTTT.

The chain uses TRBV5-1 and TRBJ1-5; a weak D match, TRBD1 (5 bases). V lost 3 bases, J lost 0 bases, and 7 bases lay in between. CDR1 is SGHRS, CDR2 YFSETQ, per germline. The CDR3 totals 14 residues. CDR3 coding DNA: TGCGCCAGCAGCTCACAGGATAGCAATCAGCCCCAGCATTTT. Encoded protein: CASSSQDSNQPQHF.